What follows describes a single T cell receptor beta chain. The antigen is unknown. It is likely a read error: a sequence one base away is far more abundant. It was by two-round multiplex PCR that TCR beta CDR3 was amplified from genomic DNA. During first-round PCR, primers specific to each TRBV and TRBJ gene were used. TCRdb fed the multiplex PCR reads into MiXCR, producing one record per CDR3 protein. The data contain about 36,000 distinct CDR3 sequences, 30% to 35% of them seen just once; the ten biggest clones take up around 16%. Two sampling time points were used, and about 6 milliliters of peripheral blood were drawn at each. The source of the sample is a study of prognosis after radiotherapy for stage I lung cancer. Study context: Enrolled patients (around 12 men, 5 or 6 women) had a median age of roughly 77 years and an age range of roughly 50 to 85 years. A handful of patients developed distant metastases (median approximately 7 months) after radiotherapy; fewer than 17 showed no significant progression.

The study's findings and limits: Counted unique TCR clones declined after stereotactic body radiation therapy (median roughly 10,000 versus 7,000).

V was cut by 0 bases and J by 4 bases, with 12 bases left in between. Per the germline V gene, CDR1 is MNHEY and CDR2 is SVGEGT. This CDR3 spans 15 amino acids. Sequencing was performed on PBMCs, taken before or after stereotactic body radiation therapy (not recorded which). The receptor was isolated from a donor over 45 with non-small cell lung cancer. The rearrangement joins TRBV6-2 or TRBV6-3 to TRBJ1-1; the D is unclear. CDR3 amino acids: CASSYSARFATEAFF. The CDR3 DNA sequence: TGTGCCAGCAGTTACTCAGCGAGGTTCGCCACTGAAGCTTTCTTT.